The 8 T cell receptor beta chains listed next were all sequenced from one sample in a study of identical twins. MiXCR was run by TCRdb on the 5' RACE reads, yielding one entry per CDR3 protein. The table records 500,000 to 550,000 distinct CDR3 sequences, 20% to 25% of them present only once. These same records also appear under a second study, on yellow fever vaccine responses in identical twins.

The sequenced material came from CD4+ T cells sorted from blood. These receptors were obtained from a young woman in good health.

J is TRBJ2-3 and V is TRBV6-5; the D gene is possibly TRBD1 (5 bases). V lost 0 bases and J lost 4, with 17 bases in between. The CDR3 totals 17 residues. Germline CDR1 MNHEY, CDR2 SVGAGI. The CDR3 here is CASSYSISPGFADTQYF. The CDR3, as DNA: TGTGCCAGCAGTTACTCGATATCTCCAGGGTTCGCAGATACGCAGTATTTT.

Only a few counts were recorded for this clonotype. The rearrangement joins TRBV4-1 to TRBJ2-5; no firm D call. This CDR3 has 12 amino acids. The germline V and J ends were trimmed by 2 bases and 4 bases, with 5 bases remaining between them. Germline CDR1 MGHRA, CDR2 YSYEKL. CDR3: CASSQPSETQYF. For the CDR3, the DNA is TGCGCCAGCAGCCAACCCTCAGAGACCCAGTACTTC.

This clonotype was detected many times. The chain recombines TRBV12-3 or TRBV12-4 with TRBJ2-7; 7 nucleotides agree with TRBD1. There are 17 residues in the CDR3. Trimming took 10 bases from V and 3 from J; bases not matched to a gene: 21. CDR3 loop: CATPGQPQPPENYEQYF. The CDR3 DNA reads TGTGCCACCCCGGGACAGCCCCAACCTCCGGAAAACTACGAGCAGTACTTC.

At least ten counts were recorded for this clonotype. V usage is TRBV6-2 or TRBV6-3 and J usage is TRBJ2-4; D not certain. The length of the CDR3 is 17 residues. Trimming stripped 5 bases from V and 0 bases from J, with 17 bases between. Germline V gene sequence: CDR1 MNHEY, CDR2 SVGEGT. Here the CDR3 reads CASSQNLVPLAKNIQYF. The CDR3, as DNA: TGTGCCAGCAGTCAAAATTTAGTTCCCCTAGCCAAAAACATTCAGTACTTC.

V is TRBV6-1 and J is TRBJ2-7; D is ambiguous. This CDR3 spans 14 amino acids. The germline gives CDR1 MNHNS, CDR2 SASEGT. With 7 bases removed from V and 1 base from J, the gap between germline ends came to 14 bases. This CDR3 is CASMAQRRSYEQYV. The CDR3 nucleotides read TGTGCCAGCATGGCGCAGAGGCGATCCTACGAGCAGTACGTC.

The CDR3, as DNA: TGCGCCAGCAGCTTCGCCAGGGACTACGAGCAGTACTTC. Residues: CASSFARDYEQYF. The V call is TRBV5-1, the J call TRBJ2-7; possible D gene TRBD1, 5 bases. Germline V gene lookup returns CDR1 SGHRS and CDR2 YFSETQ. Trimming took off 2 bases at V and 3 bases at J, with 9 bases between the two ends. This CDR3 region has 13 residues.

The rearrangement links TRBV29-1 to TRBJ2-7, with D unclear. The CDR3 runs 11 residues. From germline, CDR1 is SQVTM and CDR2 ANQGSEA. The V gene lost 2 bases and the J gene lost 3 bases, with 5 bases spanning the gap. CDR3 bases: TGCAGCGTTGAAATGGACTACGAGCAGTACTTC. This codes for CSVEMDYEQYF.

The J gene is TRBJ2-1, the V gene TRBV15, with a possible D match to TRBD2 (7 bases). Germline CDR1 reads LNHNV; CDR2 reads YYDKDF (reference sequence). V lost 2 bases to trimming and J lost 7 bases, with 18 bases between them. The CDR3 runs to 16 residues. This CDR3 reads CATSRKGRGAWNEQFF. As DNA, the CDR3 is TGTGCCACCAGCAGAAAAGGTCGGGGGGCCTGGAATGAGCAGTTCTTC.